The 27 T cell receptor beta chains below come from one sample, sequenced in a study of blood T cell repertoires in COVID-19. TCRdb's table, derived via immunoSEQ multiplex PCR, lists solely in-frame clones and lacks some. This table has roughly 300,000 clones, 85% to 90% appearing once. The sample was peripheral blood. All receptors derive from a woman aged 30 to 39 with COVID-19, enrolled during active disease.

The V and J genes are TRBV10-2 and TRBJ1-6; no clear D. Germline lookup yields CDR1 WSHSY and CDR2 SAAADI. The CDR3 covers 14 residues. V was shortened by 6 bases and J by 7 bases, with 13 bases between the two germline ends. Here the CDR3 DNA reads TGCGCCAGCAGGGGTATTGAGGTGAATTCACCCCTCCACTTT. Amino acids: CASRGIEVNSPLHF.

V usage is TRBV6-1 and J usage is TRBJ2-3; D may be TRBD1 (6 bases). The CDR3 loop spans 15 amino acids. Trimming left V 1 base short and J 0 bases short, with 8 bases between. Looked up from germline, CDR1 is MNHNS and CDR2 is SASEGT. The CDR3 is CASSEVQGSTDTQYF. The CDR3 nucleotides read TGTGCCAGCAGTGAAGTCCAGGGGAGCACAGATACGCAGTATTTT.

This rearrangement joins TRBV5-1 to TRBJ1-1, with a possible D match to TRBD1 (5 bases). Germline CDR1 SGHRS, CDR2 YFSETQ. V was pared by 2 bases and J by 0 bases, with 14 bases between. The CDR3 has 16 residues. CDR3 sequence: CASSLGQNYLNTEAFF. CDR3 nucleotide sequence: TGCGCCAGCAGCTTAGGACAAAACTACTTGAACACTGAAGCTTTCTTT. The complete variable domain, with remaining parts taken from reference TRBV5-1 and TRBJ1-1, reads KAGVTQTPRYLIKTRGQQVTLSCSPISGHRSVSWYQQTPGQGLQFLFEYFSETQRNKGNFPGRFSGRQFSNSRSEMNVSTLELGDSALYLCASSLGQNYLNTEAFFGQGTRLTVV.

V is TRBV25-1 and J is TRBJ2-7; 8 bases fit TRBD1. The CDR3 has 13 residues. CDR1 MGHDK and CDR2 SYGVNS come from the germline V gene. V gave up 6 bases and J gave up 3 bases; unmatched junction bases: 4. CDR3 loop: CASSRGQGYEQYF. CDR3 nucleotides: TGTGCCAGCAGCCGAGGACAGGGCTACGAGCAGTACTTC.

V and J are TRBV7-3 and TRBJ2-5; the match to TRBD2 covers 9 bases. The V segment lost 1 base and the J segment 5 bases; nucleotides outside the gene matches: 5. Germline lookup yields CDR1 SGHTA and CDR2 FQGTGA. The CDR3 contains 15 residues. The CDR3 is CASSLNSGGDETQYF. DNA of the CDR3: TGTGCCAGCAGCTTAAATAGCGGGGGAGATGAGACCCAGTACTTC.

This clone was observed a single time. The chain carries TRBV28 and TRBJ2-7; 9 bases line up with TRBD1. The CDR3 length is 13 residues. Germline V gene lookup returns CDR1 MDHEN and CDR2 SYDVKM. After removal of 10 bases from V and 6 bases from J, the junction contained 10 bases not matched to a gene. CDR3 sequence (DNA): TGTGCCACCAGCAGGGACAGGGTAAGCGAGCAGTACGTC. Residues: CATSRDRVSEQYV.

The rearrangement uses TRBV6-6 and TRBJ2-1; 15 bases align to TRBD2. The ends lost 6 bases at V and 8 bases at J; junction bases unmatched: 5. Germline CDR1 and CDR2: MNHNY and SVGAGI (reference sequence). The CDR3 spans 15 residues. Here the CDR3 reads CASRKGLAGGYEQFF. The CDR3 coding sequence is TGTGCCAGCAGGAAGGGACTAGCGGGGGGCTATGAGCAGTTCTTC.

The chain links TRBV6-2 or TRBV6-3 to TRBJ1-1; 9 nucleotides match TRBD1. Germline values: CDR1 MNHEY, CDR2 SVGEGT. J was trimmed by 7 bases and V by 1 base; bases with no gene match: 7. The CDR3 has 15 residues. The CDR3 region has the DNA TGTGCCAGCAGTTACTGGGACAGGGCGAGGAATGAAGCTTTCTTT. Its protein product is CASSYWDRARNEAFF.

The chain has TRBV7-9 and TRBJ1-6; 8 nucleotides line up with TRBD1. V gave up 6 bases and J gave up 7 bases; unmatched junction bases: 11. Per germline, CDR1 SEHNR and CDR2 FQNEAQ (reference sequence). The CDR3 has 16 amino acids. CDR3: CASRYQGQVINSPLHF. In DNA, the CDR3 is TGTGCCAGCAGGTACCAGGGACAGGTTATCAATTCACCCCTCCACTTT. The variable domain in full, with the rest retrieved from reference TRBV7-9 and TRBJ1-6, is DTGVSQNPRHKITKRGQNVTFRCDPISEHNRLYWYRQTLGQGPEFLTYFQNEAQLEKSRLLSDRFSAERPKGSFSTLEIQRTEQGDSAMYLCASRYQGQVINSPLHFGNGTRLTVT.

This chain joins TRBV10-2 and TRBJ1-2; possible D gene TRBD1, 5 bases. Trimming left V 8 bases short and J 2 bases short, with 9 bases between. Germline V gene lookup returns CDR1 WSHSY and CDR2 SAAADI. This CDR3 has 12 amino acids. CDR3 sequence reads: CASRTGNYGYTF. CDR3 DNA: TGCGCCAGCCGAACAGGAAACTATGGCTACACCTTC.

This clone was recorded only once. The rearrangement uses TRBV9 and TRBJ2-7, with 8 bases fitting TRBD2. The CDR3 contains 15 residues. The trim removed 0 bases at V and 2 bases at J, leaving 4 bases unmatched. Germline V gives CDR1 SGDLS, CDR2 YYNGEE. The CDR3 reads CASSVAPGGAYEQYF. The CDR3 DNA sequence: TGTGCCAGCAGCGTAGCCCCGGGAGGGGCCTACGAGCAGTACTTC.

The gene calls are TRBV19 and TRBJ1-4; maybe TRBD1 (5 bases). Germline lookup yields CDR1 LNHDA and CDR2 SQIVND (reference sequence). The V end was cut by 4 bases, the J end by 5 bases, with 8 bases between. This CDR3 has 13 amino acids. Written as DNA, the CDR3 is TGTGCCAGTAGTAAACGACAGAATGAAAAACTGTTTTTT. Translated, it gives CASSKRQNEKLFF.

This chain uses TRBV27 with TRBJ1-4; no clear D. Germline assignment: CDR1 MNHEY and CDR2 SMNVEV (reference sequence). The CDR3 length is 24 residues. Trimming left V 1 base short and J 0 bases short, with 33 bases between. The CDR3 loop reads CASSLYSPRPSHGADGSTNEKLFF. In nucleotides, the CDR3 is TGTGCCAGCAGTTTATACTCGCCGAGGCCCAGCCACGGCGCAGACGGCTCAACTAATGAAAAACTGTTTTTT.

The chain combines TRBV10-3 with TRBJ1-5, with D possibly being TRBD1 (6 bases). V lost 0 bases and J 4 bases, leaving 10 bases between the germline ends. Germline V lookup: CDR1 ENHRY, CDR2 SYGVKD. The CDR3 spans 15 residues. CDR3 coding DNA: TGTGCCATCAGTGAGTCTGGACAGCTTAATCAGCCCCAGCATTTT. This codes for CAISESGQLNQPQHF.

The chain couples TRBV7-9 to TRBJ1-1; possible D gene TRBD1, 5 bases. This CDR3 is built from 13 residues. Germline V gives CDR1 SEHNR, CDR2 FQNEAQ (reference sequence). V lost 6 bases and J lost 5, with 13 bases in between. The CDR3 sequence: CASSGKGNTEAFF. CDR3 in DNA: TGTGCCAGCAGTGGTAAGGGGAATACTGAAGCTTTCTTT.

The CDR3: CASSPGAGLSTDTQYF. As DNA, the CDR3 is TGTGCCAGCAGCCCCGGAGCGGGCTTAAGCACAGATACGCAGTATTTT. The genes are TRBV3-1 (or the pseudogene TRBV3-2) and TRBJ2-3, with D possibly TRBD2 on 6 matching bases. The CDR3 sequence is 16 residues long. Trimming pared 4 bases from V and 0 bases from J, leaving 14 bases between. Germline V gene lookup returns CDR1 LGHDT and CDR2 YNNKEL (reference sequence).

The chain couples TRBV27 to TRBJ1-4; D possibly corresponds to TRBD1 (6 bases). Germline assignment: CDR1 MNHEY and CDR2 SMNVEV (reference sequence). V gave up 6 bases and J gave up 7 bases, with 21 bases separating them. The CDR3 sequence is 16 residues long. This chain's CDR3 is CASSRTLGGAGEKLFF. CDR3 DNA sequence: TGTGCCAGCAGCCGAACCCTTGGGGGGGCGGGTGAAAAACTGTTTTTT.

The V gene is TRBV3-1 (or the pseudogene TRBV3-2), the J gene TRBJ1-2; 7 bases fit TRBD1. This CDR3 spans 14 amino acids. V lost 7 bases, J lost 0 bases, and 5 bases stayed unmatched. CDR1 and CDR2 from the germline V gene are LGHDT and YNNKEL (reference sequence). The CDR3 sequence is CASTNRGANYGYTF. As DNA, the CDR3 is TGTGCCAGCACCAACAGGGGAGCTAACTATGGCTACACCTTC.

This clone appeared once. The chain combines TRBV3-1 (or the pseudogene TRBV3-2) with TRBJ1-2, with 8 bases fitting TRBD1. Germline V gene data show CDR1 as LGHDT and CDR2 as YNNKEL (reference sequence). The J segment lost 8 bases and the V segment lost 4 bases, leaving 6 bases of the junction unmatched. The CDR3 contains 13 residues. The CDR3 DNA sequence: TGTGCCAGCAGCCCGGGACAGGCCTACGGCTACACCTTC. Its translation: CASSPGQAYGYTF.

The rearrangement uses TRBV6-2 or TRBV6-3 and TRBJ2-2; D unclear. The CDR3 length is 11 residues. Between the trimmed V and J ends, which lost 5 bases and 7 bases, there was a span of 5 bases. Germline lookup yields CDR1 MNHEY and CDR2 SVGEGT. The CDR3 here is CASSHGGELFF. CDR3 sequence (DNA): TGTGCCAGCAGTCACGGCGGGGAGCTGTTTTTT.

The chain couples TRBV3-1 (or the pseudogene TRBV3-2) to TRBJ1-4, with D possibly matching TRBD1 (5 bases). The CDR3 loop spans 14 amino acids. The V end lost 1 base, the J end lost 5 bases, and 8 bases lay between the germline ends. Per germline, CDR1 LGHDT and CDR2 YNNKEL (reference sequence). CDR3 protein: CASSQAGQNEKLFF. Here the CDR3 DNA reads TGTGCCAGCAGCCAAGCAGGGCAGAATGAAAAACTGTTTTTT.

The chain uses TRBV7-2 and TRBJ2-7; D call uncertain. The CDR3 has 12 residues. Looked up from germline, CDR1 is SGHTA and CDR2 is FQGNSA. Trimming removed 2 bases from V and 6 bases from J, with 8 bases in between. This CDR3 is CASSLYSGEQYV. CDR3 DNA: TGTGCCAGCAGCTTATATTCGGGCGAGCAGTACGTC.

The gene calls are TRBV19 and TRBJ1-2; 10 bases match TRBD1. The CDR3 is 14 residues long. CDR1 is LNHDA and CDR2 is SQIVND in the germline V gene (reference sequence). V was pared by 5 bases and J by 7 bases, with 7 bases of the junction left unmatched. This CDR3 reads CASSPDRGPFGYTF. As DNA, the CDR3 is TGTGCCAGTAGTCCTGACAGGGGGCCGTTTGGCTACACCTTC.

The rearrangement joins TRBV2 to TRBJ2-2; D is perhaps TRBD1 (5 bases). V was clipped by 4 bases and J by 1 base, with 7 bases between them. The length of the CDR3 is 14 residues. CDR1 and CDR2 (germline): SNHLY, FYNNEI. CDR3 residues: CASSATGNTGELFF. Written as DNA, the CDR3 is TGTGCCAGCAGTGCTACAGGGAACACCGGGGAGCTGTTTTTT.

The chain links TRBV5-5 to TRBJ2-7; D perhaps matches TRBD2 (7 bases). The CDR3 has 16 residues. Trimming removed 10 bases from V and 6 bases from J, with 29 bases in between. The V gene's germline CDR1 is SGHKS and CDR2 YYEKEE (reference sequence). The CDR3 DNA sequence: TGTGCCCGCGGGCCGAGGGGGGGTTCCTCTTCTTTCGAGCAGTACGTC. It codes for CARGPRGGSSSFEQYV.

This chain uses TRBV23-1 with TRBJ1-5; 7 bases fit TRBD1. TRBV23-1 is known as an ORF, though its function is uncertain. V lost 0 bases, J lost 5 bases, and 7 bases stayed unmatched. The CDR3 totals 16 residues. The CDR3 loop is CASSQSWDSVYQPQHF. In DNA, the CDR3 is TGCGCCAGCAGTCAATCCTGGGACAGCGTATATCAGCCCCAGCATTTT.

The chain joins TRBV5-1 to TRBJ1-2; 7 bases map to TRBD1. V trimming: 0 bases; J trimming: 9 bases; junction bases outside the gene matches: 11. The CDR3 sequence is 15 residues long. Germline CDR1 reads SGHRS; CDR2 reads YFSETQ. CDR3 sequence reads: CASSLVGQRGESYTF. As DNA, the CDR3 is TGCGCCAGCAGCTTGGTGGGACAGAGGGGTGAGAGCTACACCTTC.